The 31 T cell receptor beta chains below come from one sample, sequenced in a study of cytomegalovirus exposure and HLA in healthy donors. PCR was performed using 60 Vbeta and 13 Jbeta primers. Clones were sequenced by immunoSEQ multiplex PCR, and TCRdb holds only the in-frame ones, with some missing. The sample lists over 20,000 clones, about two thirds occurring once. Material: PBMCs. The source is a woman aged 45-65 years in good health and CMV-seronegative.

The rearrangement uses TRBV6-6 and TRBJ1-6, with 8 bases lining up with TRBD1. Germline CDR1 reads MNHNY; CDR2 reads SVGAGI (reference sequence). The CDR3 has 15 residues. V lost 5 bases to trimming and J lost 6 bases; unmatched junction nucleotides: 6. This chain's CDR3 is CASSQTGEGNSPLHF. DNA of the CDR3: TGTGCCAGCAGTCAGACAGGGGAGGGTAATTCACCCCTCCACTTT.

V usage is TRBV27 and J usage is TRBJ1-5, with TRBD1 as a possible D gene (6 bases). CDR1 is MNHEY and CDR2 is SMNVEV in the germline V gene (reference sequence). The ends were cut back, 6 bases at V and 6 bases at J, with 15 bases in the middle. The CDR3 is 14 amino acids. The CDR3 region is CASSKTGLGQPQHF. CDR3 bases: TGTGCCAGCAGCAAAACAGGGTTGGGTCAGCCCCAGCATTTT.

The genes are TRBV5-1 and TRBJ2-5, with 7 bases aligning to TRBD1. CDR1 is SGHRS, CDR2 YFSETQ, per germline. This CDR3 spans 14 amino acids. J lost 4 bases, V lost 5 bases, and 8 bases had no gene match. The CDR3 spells CASSLNRQGETQYF. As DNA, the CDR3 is TGCGCCAGCAGTTTAAATCGACAGGGAGAGACCCAGTACTTC.

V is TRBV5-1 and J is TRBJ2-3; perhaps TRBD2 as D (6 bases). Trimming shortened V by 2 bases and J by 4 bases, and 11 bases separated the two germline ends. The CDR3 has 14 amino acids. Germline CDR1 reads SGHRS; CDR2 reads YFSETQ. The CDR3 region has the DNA TGCGCCAGCAGCTTTAATAGCGGAGCAGATACGCAGTATTTT. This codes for CASSFNSGADTQYF.

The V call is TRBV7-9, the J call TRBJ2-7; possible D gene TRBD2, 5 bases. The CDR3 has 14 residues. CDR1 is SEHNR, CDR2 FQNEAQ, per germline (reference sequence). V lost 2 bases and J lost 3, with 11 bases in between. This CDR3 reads CASSLSERNYEQYF. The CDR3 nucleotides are TGTGCCAGCAGCTTATCGGAGCGGAACTACGAGCAGTACTTC.

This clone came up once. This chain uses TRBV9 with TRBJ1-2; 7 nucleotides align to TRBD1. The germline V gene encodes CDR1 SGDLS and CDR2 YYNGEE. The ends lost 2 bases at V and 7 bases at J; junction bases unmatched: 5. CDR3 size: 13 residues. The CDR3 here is CASSVGSGGGYTF. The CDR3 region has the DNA TGTGCCAGCAGCGTCGGATCAGGGGGTGGCTACACCTTC.

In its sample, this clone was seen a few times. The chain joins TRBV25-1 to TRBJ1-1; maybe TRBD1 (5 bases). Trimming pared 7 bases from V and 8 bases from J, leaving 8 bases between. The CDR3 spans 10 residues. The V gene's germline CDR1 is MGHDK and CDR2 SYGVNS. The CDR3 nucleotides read TGTGCCAGCATGGGGGGGGAAGCTTTCTTT. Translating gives CASMGGEAFF.

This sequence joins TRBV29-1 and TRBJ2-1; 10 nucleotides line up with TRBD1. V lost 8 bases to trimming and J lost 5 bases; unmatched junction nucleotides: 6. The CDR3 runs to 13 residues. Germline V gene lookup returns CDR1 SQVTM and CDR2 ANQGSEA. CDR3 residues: CSSRTGGHNEQFF. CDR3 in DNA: TGCAGCTCCCGGACAGGGGGTCACAATGAGCAGTTCTTC.

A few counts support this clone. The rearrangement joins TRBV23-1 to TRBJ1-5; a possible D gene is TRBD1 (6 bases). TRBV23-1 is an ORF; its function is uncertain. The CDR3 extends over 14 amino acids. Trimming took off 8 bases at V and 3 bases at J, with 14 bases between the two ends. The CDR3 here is CASGPDRLNQPQHF. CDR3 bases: TGCGCCAGCGGCCCCGACAGGCTCAATCAGCCCCAGCATTTT.

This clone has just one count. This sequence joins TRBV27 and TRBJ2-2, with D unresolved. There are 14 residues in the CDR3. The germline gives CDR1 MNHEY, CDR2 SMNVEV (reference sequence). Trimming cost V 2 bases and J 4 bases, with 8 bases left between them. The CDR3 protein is CASSLGDTTGELFF. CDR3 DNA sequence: TGTGCCAGCAGTTTAGGAGATACCACCGGGGAGCTGTTTTTT.

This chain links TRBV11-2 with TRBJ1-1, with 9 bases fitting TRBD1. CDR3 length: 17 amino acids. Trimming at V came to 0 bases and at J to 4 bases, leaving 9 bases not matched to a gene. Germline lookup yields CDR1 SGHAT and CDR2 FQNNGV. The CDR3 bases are TGTGCCAGCAGCTTAGATCCTCCGGGACAGGGTTTCACTGAAGCTTTCTTT. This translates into CASSLDPPGQGFTEAFF.

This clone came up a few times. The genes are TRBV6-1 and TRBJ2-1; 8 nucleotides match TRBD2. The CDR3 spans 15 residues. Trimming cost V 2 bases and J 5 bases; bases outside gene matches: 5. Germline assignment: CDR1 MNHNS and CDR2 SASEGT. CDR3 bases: TGTGCCAGCAGTGAATGGGCGGGGGGCAACAATGAGCAGTTCTTC. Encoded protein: CASSEWAGGNNEQFF.

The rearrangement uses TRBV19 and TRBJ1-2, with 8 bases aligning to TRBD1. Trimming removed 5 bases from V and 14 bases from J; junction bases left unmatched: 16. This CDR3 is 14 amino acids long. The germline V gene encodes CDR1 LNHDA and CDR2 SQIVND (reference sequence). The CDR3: CASSPRRTGMARTF. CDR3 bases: TGTGCCAGTAGTCCCCGACGGACAGGGATGGCTAGGACCTTC.

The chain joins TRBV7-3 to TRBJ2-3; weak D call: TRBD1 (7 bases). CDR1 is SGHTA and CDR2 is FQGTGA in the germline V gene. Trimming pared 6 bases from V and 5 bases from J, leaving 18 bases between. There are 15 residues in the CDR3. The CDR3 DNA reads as TGTGCCAGCAGAGCTGGGGCAGGGGGGATAGATACGCAGTATTTT. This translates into CASRAGAGGIDTQYF.

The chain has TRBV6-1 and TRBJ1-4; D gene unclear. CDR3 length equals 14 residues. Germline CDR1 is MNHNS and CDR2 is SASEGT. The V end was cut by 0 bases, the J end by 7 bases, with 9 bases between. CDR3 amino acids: CASSEAKRGEKLFF. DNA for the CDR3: TGTGCCAGCAGTGAAGCTAAGCGAGGTGAAAAACTGTTTTTT.

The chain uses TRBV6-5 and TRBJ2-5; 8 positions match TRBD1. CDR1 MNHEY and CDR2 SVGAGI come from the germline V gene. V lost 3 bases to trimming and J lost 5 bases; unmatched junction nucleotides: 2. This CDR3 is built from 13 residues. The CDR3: CASSYTGGETQYF. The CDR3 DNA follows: TGTGCCAGCAGTTATACAGGGGGGGAGACCCAGTACTTC.

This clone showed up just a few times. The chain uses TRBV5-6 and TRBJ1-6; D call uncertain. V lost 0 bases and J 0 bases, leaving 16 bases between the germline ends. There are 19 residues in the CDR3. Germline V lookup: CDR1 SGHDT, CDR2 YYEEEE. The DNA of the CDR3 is TGTGCCAGCAGCTTGGCCGGCCAGGCTTCCCGCTCCTATAATTCACCCCTCCACTTT. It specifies CASSLAGQASRSYNSPLHF.

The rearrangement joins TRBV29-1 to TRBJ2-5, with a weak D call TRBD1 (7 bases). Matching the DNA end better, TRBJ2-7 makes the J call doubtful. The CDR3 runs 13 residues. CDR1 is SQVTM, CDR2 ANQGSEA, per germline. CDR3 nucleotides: TGCAGTGTGACAGGGAGGAGCTCCTACGAGCAGTACTTC. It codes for CSVTGRSSYEQYF.

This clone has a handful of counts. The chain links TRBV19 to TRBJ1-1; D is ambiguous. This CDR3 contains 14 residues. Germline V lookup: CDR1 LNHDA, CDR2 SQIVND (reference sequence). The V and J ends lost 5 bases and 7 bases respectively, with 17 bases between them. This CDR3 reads CASSLTPGKGEAFF. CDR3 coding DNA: TGTGCCAGTAGTCTCACCCCCGGGAAGGGTGAAGCTTTCTTT.

The CDR3 DNA sequence: TGTGCCAGCGGGGCCGTGGGTATTAATGAAAAACTGTTTTTT. Its protein is CASGAVGINEKLFF. V gene TRBV2 combines with J gene TRBJ1-4; tentative D call: TRBD1 (5 bases). Trimming shortened V by 8 bases and J by 4 bases, and 14 bases separated the two germline ends. The CDR3 length is 14 residues. CDR1 is SNHLY and CDR2 is FYNNEI in the germline V gene.

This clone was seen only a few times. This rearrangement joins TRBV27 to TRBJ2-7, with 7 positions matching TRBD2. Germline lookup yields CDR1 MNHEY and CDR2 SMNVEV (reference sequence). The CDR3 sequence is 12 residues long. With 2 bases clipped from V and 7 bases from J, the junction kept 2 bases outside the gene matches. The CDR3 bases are TGTGCCAGCAGTTTAGCGGGGGTTGAGCAGTACTTC. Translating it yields CASSLAGVEQYF.

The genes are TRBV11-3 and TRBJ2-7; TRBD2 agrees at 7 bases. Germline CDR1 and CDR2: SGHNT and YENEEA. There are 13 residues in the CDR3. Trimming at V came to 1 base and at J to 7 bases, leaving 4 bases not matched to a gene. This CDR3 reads CASSLVGAGEQYF. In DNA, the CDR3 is TGTGCCAGCAGCTTAGTAGGAGCGGGGGAGCAGTACTTC.

The CDR3 here is CASSFPGENGYTF. Written as DNA, the CDR3 is TGTGCCAGCAGTTTTCCAGGGGAGAACGGCTACACCTTC. This rearrangement joins TRBV28 to TRBJ1-2; possible D gene TRBD1, 6 bases. The CDR3 consists of 13 residues. V lost 3 bases and J 8 bases, leaving 13 bases between the germline ends. CDR1 is MDHEN, CDR2 SYDVKM, per germline.

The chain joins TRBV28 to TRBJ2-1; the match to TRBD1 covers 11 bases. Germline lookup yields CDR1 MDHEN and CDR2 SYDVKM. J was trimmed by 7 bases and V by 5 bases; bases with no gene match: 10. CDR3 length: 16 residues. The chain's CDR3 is CASSEVRTGGRNEQFF. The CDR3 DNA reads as TGTGCCAGCAGTGAGGTGAGGACAGGGGGCAGGAATGAGCAGTTCTTC.

The chain's CDR3 is CASRDRDGFGYTF. For the CDR3, the DNA is TGTGCCAGCAGGGACAGGGACGGCTTTGGCTACACCTTC. The genes are TRBV27 and TRBJ1-2, with 8 bases fitting TRBD1. J gave up 7 bases and V 6 bases, and 7 bases lay outside the gene matches. This CDR3 comprises 13 residues. From germline, CDR1 is MNHEY and CDR2 SMNVEV (reference sequence).

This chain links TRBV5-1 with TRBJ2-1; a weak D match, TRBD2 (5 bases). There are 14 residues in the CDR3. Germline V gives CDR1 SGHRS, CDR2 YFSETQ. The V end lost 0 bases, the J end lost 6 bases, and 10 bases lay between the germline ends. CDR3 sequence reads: CASSLGLLGNEQFF. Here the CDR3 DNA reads TGCGCCAGCAGCTTGGGACTACTAGGCAATGAGCAGTTCTTC.

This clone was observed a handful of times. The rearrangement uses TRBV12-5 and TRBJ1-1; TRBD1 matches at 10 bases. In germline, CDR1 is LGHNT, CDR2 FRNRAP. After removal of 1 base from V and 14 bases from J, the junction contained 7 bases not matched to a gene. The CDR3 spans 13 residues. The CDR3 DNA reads TGTGCTAGTGGTTTGGCTCTGACAGGGGGCTGGTTCTTT. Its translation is CASGLALTGGWFF.

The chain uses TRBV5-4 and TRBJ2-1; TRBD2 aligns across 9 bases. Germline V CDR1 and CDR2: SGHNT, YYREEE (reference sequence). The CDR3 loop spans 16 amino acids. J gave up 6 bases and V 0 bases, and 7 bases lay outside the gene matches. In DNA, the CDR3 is TGTGCCAGCAGCTTGGGTGGCGGGAGGGGATCCAATGAGCAGTTCTTC. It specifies CASSLGGGRGSNEQFF.

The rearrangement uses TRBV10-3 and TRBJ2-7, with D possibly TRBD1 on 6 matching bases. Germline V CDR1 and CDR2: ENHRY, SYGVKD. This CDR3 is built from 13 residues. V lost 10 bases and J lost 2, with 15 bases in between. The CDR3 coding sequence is TGTGCCACCTCGGACAGAAACCCCTACGAGCAGTACTTC. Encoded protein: CATSDRNPYEQYF.

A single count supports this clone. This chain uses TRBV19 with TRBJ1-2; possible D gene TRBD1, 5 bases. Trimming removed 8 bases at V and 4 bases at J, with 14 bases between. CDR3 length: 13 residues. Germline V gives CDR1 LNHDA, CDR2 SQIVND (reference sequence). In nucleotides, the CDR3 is TGTGCCAGTGCCCCGGGGGGATTCTATGGCTACACCTTC. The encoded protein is CASAPGGFYGYTF. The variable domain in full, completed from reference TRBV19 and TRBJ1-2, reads DGGITQSPKYLFRKEGQNVTLSCEQNLNHDAMYWYRQDPGQGLRLIYYSQIVNDFQKGDIAEGYSVSREKKESFPLTVTSAQKNPTAFYLCASAPGGFYGYTFGSGTRLTVV.

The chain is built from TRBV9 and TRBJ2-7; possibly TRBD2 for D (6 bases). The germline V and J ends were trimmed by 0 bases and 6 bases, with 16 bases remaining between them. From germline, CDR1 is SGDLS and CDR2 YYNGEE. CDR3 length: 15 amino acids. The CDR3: CASSVGGKGRAEQYF. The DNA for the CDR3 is TGTGCCAGCAGCGTAGGCGGGAAGGGTCGCGCCGAGCAGTACTTC.